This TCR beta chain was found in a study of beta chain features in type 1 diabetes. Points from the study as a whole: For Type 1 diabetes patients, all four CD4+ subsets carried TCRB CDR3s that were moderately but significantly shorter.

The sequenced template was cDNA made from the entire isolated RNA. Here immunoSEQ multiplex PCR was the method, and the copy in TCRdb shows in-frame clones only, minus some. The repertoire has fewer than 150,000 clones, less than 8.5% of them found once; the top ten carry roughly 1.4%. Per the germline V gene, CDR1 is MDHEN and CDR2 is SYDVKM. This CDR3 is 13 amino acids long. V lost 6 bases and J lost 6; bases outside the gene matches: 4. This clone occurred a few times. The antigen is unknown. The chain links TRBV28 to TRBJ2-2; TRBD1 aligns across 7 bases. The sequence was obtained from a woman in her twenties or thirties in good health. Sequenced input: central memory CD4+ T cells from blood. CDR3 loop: CASRRQGAGELFF. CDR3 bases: TGTGCCAGCAGAAGACAGGGTGCCGGGGAGCTGTTTTTT. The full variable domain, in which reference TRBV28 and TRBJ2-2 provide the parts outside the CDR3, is DVKVTQSSRYLVKRTGEKVFLECVQDMDHENMFWYRQDPGLGLRLIYFSYDVKMKEKGDIPEGYSVSREKKERFSLILESASTNQTSMYLCASRRQGAGELFFGEGSRLTVL.